Below, 3 T cell receptor beta chains from the same sample are listed, as sequenced in a study of regulatory T cells in long-lasting Graves disease. Both iRepertoire HTBI primers and Arm-PCR of CDR3 regions were used to build the TCR beta libraries. TCRdb redid the calling of the multiplex PCR reads with MiXCR, one entry per CDR3 protein. The sample lists more than 350,000 distinct CDR3 sequences, more than 12% occurring once. Noted time point: newly diagnosed GD, antithyroid drugs for less than 3 months. RNA from PBMCs was the source of the TCR library. This sample was also put to use in a study of T cells in Graves' hyperthyroidism and ophthalmopathy.

Source: peripheral blood mononuclear cells (PBMCs), taken at new diagnosis, from a patient treated with antithyroid drugs. The receptors come from a woman aged 25 to 39 with Graves disease.

This clonotype came up many times. This rearrangement joins TRBV30 to TRBJ2-7, with 8 positions matching TRBD2. V was clipped by 3 bases and J by 2 bases; unmatched bases: 9. Germline loops: CDR1 GTSNPN, CDR2 SVGIG (reference sequence). The CDR3 has 15 amino acids. The DNA of the CDR3 is TGTGCCTGGAGCCAATCCGCAGCGGGGGCCTACGAGCAGTACTTC. It yields the protein CAWSQSAAGAYEQYF.

This sequence joins TRBV5-1 and TRBJ1-1; D ambiguous. The CDR3 is 15 amino acids. Germline loops: CDR1 SGHRS, CDR2 YFSETQ. V gave up 0 bases and J gave up 0 bases, with 9 bases separating them. The DNA for the CDR3 is TGCGCCAGCAGCTTGGAGTTGGTCCTGAACACTGAAGCTTTCTTT. Translating gives CASSLELVLNTEAFF.

This clonotype has at least ten counts. The J gene is TRBJ2-2, the V gene TRBV20-1, with D perhaps assigned TRBD1 or TRBD2 (5 bases each). The CDR3 is 15 amino acids. Germline lookup yields CDR1 DFQATT and CDR2 SNEGSKA (reference sequence). V gave up 5 bases and J gave up 5 bases, with 18 bases separating them. CDR3 sequence: CSAHGAPDSTGELFF. The CDR3 region has the DNA TGCAGTGCTCACGGGGCCCCTGACAGTACCGGGGAGCTGTTTTTT.